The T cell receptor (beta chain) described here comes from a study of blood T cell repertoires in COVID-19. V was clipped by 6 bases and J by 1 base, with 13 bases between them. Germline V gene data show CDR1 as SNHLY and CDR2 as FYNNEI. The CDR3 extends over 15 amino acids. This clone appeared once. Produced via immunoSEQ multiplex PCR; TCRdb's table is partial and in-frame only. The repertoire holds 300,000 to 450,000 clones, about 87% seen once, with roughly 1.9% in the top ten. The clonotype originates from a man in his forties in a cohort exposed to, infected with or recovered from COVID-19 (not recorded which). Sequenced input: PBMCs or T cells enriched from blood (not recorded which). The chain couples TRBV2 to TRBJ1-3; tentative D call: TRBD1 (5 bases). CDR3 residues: CASRKEGLSGNTIYF. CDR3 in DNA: TGTGCCAGCAGAAAGGAGGGGTTATCTGGAAACACCATATATTTT.